Here is one TCR beta chain with its context. This clone is a singleton in its sample. The antigen this receptor binds is unknown. Base-call qualities are not available, and no considerably larger clone is one nucleotide away. Genomic DNA was isolated from the sorted cells so that the TCRbeta CDR3 region could be sequenced. The immunoSEQ Assay was used for sequencing of TCRbeta CDR3 regions. TCRdb obtained this table from immuneACCESS and retained in-frame rearrangements with V and J assigned. These tables miss some clones; where compared with another copy, unresolved V genes account for less than half of the shortfall, and the remainder is unexplained. Within this sample are 70,000 to 95,000 clones, with 86% of them counted one time only. The ten largest clones take up about 6.9% of the sample. The data derive from a study of OX40 agonist ivuxolimab in advanced cancers. Regarding the study in general: Ivuxolimab was an agonistic, fully human IgG2 monoclonal antibody directed against OX40 (CD134), a costimulatory receptor. Intravenous ivuxolimab was administered to patients every 2 weeks at six dose levels: 0.01, 0.1, 0.3, 1.5, 3 and 10 mg/kg. Among the 50 to 55 dose-escalation patients, about 20 had hepatocellular carcinoma, 15 or so melanoma, 9 renal cell carcinoma and 9 head and neck cancer. In the dose-escalation cohort, around four fifths of patients were male, and the mean age was 60 years with a range of roughly 23 to 79. Prior anti-PD-1, anti-PD-L1 or anti-CTLA-4 therapy was permitted, and checkpoint inhibitors had been received by about two fifths of dose-escalation patients. Partial responses occurred in three dose-escalation patients, of whom one had hepatocellular carcinoma and two had cutaneous melanoma. The point of sequencing TCRbeta in the periphery was to test whether ivuxolimab changed TCR sequence diversity and drove clonal T-cell expansion. The paper covers the monotherapy dose-escalation part of the phase I ivuxolimab trial, which included N of about 50 patients.

General study outcomes and caveats: Low levels of normalized T-cell clonal expansion were also seen in some patients who did not respond. After ivuxolimab, expanded clones were on average more numerous among CD8+ T cells than among CD4+ T cells. Partial responders in the 0.1-3.0 mg/kg groups had among the lowest normalized peripheral clonal expansion, especially among CD8+ T cells. Which antigens the clonally expanded peripheral T cells were specific for was not determined. At doses of 0.1 to 3.0 mg/kg, clonal expansion of both CD4+ and CD8+ T cells in blood was seen between baseline and week 6.

The CDR3 sequence holds 15 residues, the cysteine and phenylalanine included. Only the CDR3 DNA stays, 45 bases, in frame from base 1. CDR1 and CDR2 (MGHRA, YSYEKL) derive from the germline V gene. V is pared back by 6 bases and J by 0 bases, with 12 bases lying between the germline termini. Patients with a history of autoimmune disease or receiving systemic immunosuppression were excluded from the trial. Peripheral blood for TCR sequencing was collected from all dose cohorts at baseline, on cycle 4 day 1, and on cycle 7 day 1. The samples were drawn from a first-in-human, open-label, multicenter phase I dose-escalation trial of ivuxolimab. The trial enrolled adults with locally advanced or metastatic head and neck squamous cell, hepatocellular, melanoma or renal cell carcinoma. CD4+ and CD8+ T cells were sorted separately from peripheral blood before TCR sequencing.

Sample: CD4+ or CD8+ T cells sorted from blood, taken in a trial of the OX40 agonist ivuxolimab. The chain joins TRBV4-1 to TRBJ1-3; TRBD1 is perhaps the D gene, given 5 matching bases. The sequence was collected from an adult with an advanced solid tumor such as melanoma, head and neck, liver or kidney cancer. The CDR3 amino acid sequence is: CASSRTGDSGNTIYF. The nucleotide sequence reads TGCGCCAGCAGTCGCACAGGCGACTCTGGAAACACCATATATTTT.